The 25 T cell receptor beta chains listed next were all sequenced from one sample in a study of shared T cell receptors in the human thymus. Some clones are missing from TCRdb's copy, which holds only in-frame ones; the method was immunoSEQ multiplex PCR. The sample consists of 600,000 to 900,000 clones, 70% to 90% of them appearing once. These data were likewise used in another study, on human thymus T cells.

Sequencing was performed on thymocytes. These receptors originate from a girl under three years old with a congenital heart defect.

The chain joins TRBV13 to TRBJ1-1; 10 bases are shared with TRBD1. Germline V CDR1 and CDR2: PRHDT, FYEKMQ (reference sequence). The CDR3 sequence is 18 residues long. Trimming took 1 base from V and 0 from J; bases not matched to a gene: 8. Here the CDR3 reads CASSLAPTGGAMNTEAFF. The DNA of the CDR3 is TGTGCCAGCAGCTTAGCCCCGACAGGGGGCGCGATGAACACTGAAGCTTTCTTT.

The DNA of the CDR3 is TGTGCCAGCAGCTCCGCCGGGGGGCGTGAGCAGTTCTTC. Protein: CASSSAGGREQFF. V is TRBV7-3 and J is TRBJ2-1; D possibly corresponds to TRBD2 (7 bases). V lost 4 bases to trimming and J lost 9 bases, with 13 bases between them. The CDR3 sequence is 13 residues long. Germline CDR1 and CDR2: SGHTA and FQGTGA. The whole variable domain, remainder taken from reference TRBV7-3 and TRBJ2-1, is GAGVSQTPSNKVTEKGKYVELRCDPISGHTALYWYRQSLGQGPEFLIYFQGTGAADDSGLPNDRFFAVRPEGSVSTLKIQRTERGDSAVYLCASSSAGGREQFFGPGTRLTVL.

This clone was detected once. The J gene is TRBJ2-7, the V gene TRBV7-8; D gene ambiguous. Germline assignment: CDR1 SGHVS and CDR2 FQNEAQ. The CDR3 consists of 12 residues. The V end was cut by 3 bases, the J end by 3 bases, with 6 bases between. CDR3 DNA: TGTGCCAGCAGCTTTAGAAGCTACGAGCAGTACTTC. It translates to CASSFRSYEQYF.

This rearrangement joins TRBV4-1 to TRBJ2-7, with 9 nucleotides matching TRBD1. The CDR3 consists of 16 residues. In germline, CDR1 is MGHRA, CDR2 YSYEKL. The V gene end was trimmed by 5 bases and the J gene end by 2 bases; junction bases not matched to a gene: 10. The CDR3 loop reads CASSSRGGDRAYEQYF. The CDR3 nucleotides read TGCGCCAGCAGCTCGCGCGGCGGGGACAGGGCCTACGAGCAGTACTTC.

The chain employs TRBV7-3 and TRBJ1-1, with TRBD1 matching over 8 bases. The trim removed 6 bases at V and 4 bases at J, leaving 19 bases unmatched. From germline, CDR1 is SGHTA and CDR2 FQGTGA. The CDR3 loop spans 18 amino acids. The CDR3 sequence is CASSSASRTRGPVTEAFF. The DNA for the CDR3 is TGTGCCAGCAGTTCCGCAAGCCGGACCAGGGGGCCGGTCACTGAAGCTTTCTTT.

This chain connects TRBV7-9 to TRBJ2-7; possible D gene TRBD2, 5 bases. The CDR3 is 14 amino acids. Trimming removed 2 bases from V and 3 bases from J, with 11 bases in between. The germline CDR1 and CDR2 sequences are SEHNR and FQNEAQ (reference sequence). CDR3 amino acids: CASSLIVEGYEQYF. CDR3 nucleotide sequence: TGTGCCAGCAGCTTAATAGTCGAGGGCTACGAGCAGTACTTC.

This chain uses TRBV6-4 with TRBJ2-7; D is ambiguous. V lost 6 bases and J lost 2, with 14 bases in between. Germline assignment: CDR1 MRHNA and CDR2 SNTAGT. The CDR3 spans 14 residues. The CDR3: CASSSSLPPYEQYF. The CDR3 DNA reads as TGTGCCAGCAGCTCGAGCCTACCGCCCTACGAGCAGTACTTC.

The chain carries TRBV2 and TRBJ1-2, with TRBD1 matching over 7 bases. CDR1 and CDR2 (germline): SNHLY, FYNNEI. Germline trimming cut 6 bases from V and 8 bases from J; bases unmatched to any gene: 6. CDR3 length: 12 residues. DNA for the CDR3: TGTGCCAGCAGAAACAGGGGCCACGGCTACACCTTC. This codes for CASRNRGHGYTF.

This clone was seen a handful of times. In DNA, the CDR3 is TGTGCCAGCAGCTCCCAGGGGATCGCCTACGAGCAGTACTTC. This sequence encodes CASSSQGIAYEQYF. The V gene is TRBV7-2, the J gene TRBJ2-7, with TRBD1 as a possible D gene (6 bases). There are 14 residues in the CDR3. V lost 4 bases, J lost 2 bases, and 12 bases lay in between. From germline, CDR1 is SGHTA and CDR2 FQGNSA.

The rearrangement joins TRBV10-3 to TRBJ2-3; 8 bases map to TRBD2. The CDR3 spans 16 residues. Germline CDR1 and CDR2: ENHRY and SYGVKD. Trimming took 5 bases from V and 2 from J; bases not matched to a gene: 9. CDR3 DNA: TGTGCCATCAGTAAAATAGCGGGGTACTCCACAGATACGCAGTATTTT. It encodes CAISKIAGYSTDTQYF.

The chain couples TRBV15 to TRBJ2-7, with D maybe TRBD1 (6 bases). The germline gives CDR1 LNHNV, CDR2 YYDKDF (reference sequence). The CDR3 loop spans 17 amino acids. The V and J ends lost 5 bases and 5 bases respectively, with 25 bases between them. CDR3: CATSPRPFTGLKNEQYF. The CDR3 nucleotides are TGTGCCACCAGCCCGAGGCCGTTTACAGGGCTGAAGAACGAGCAGTACTTC.

The V and J genes are TRBV6-4 and TRBJ1-6; 7 bases map to TRBD1. The CDR3 is 14 amino acids. Trimming at V came to 6 bases and at J to 6 bases, leaving 5 bases not matched to a gene. From germline, CDR1 is MRHNA and CDR2 SNTAGT. The CDR3 is CASRKQGCNSPLHF. CDR3 bases: TGTGCCAGCAGGAAACAGGGGTGTAATTCACCCCTCCACTTT.

This clone showed up just a few times. CDR3 nucleotide sequence: TGTGCCAGCAGTTATTTGGGAGACTACAATGAGCAGTTCTTC. Amino acid sequence: CASSYLGDYNEQFF. The J gene is TRBJ2-1, the V gene TRBV6-6; weak D call: TRBD2 (5 bases). The germline CDR1 and CDR2 sequences are MNHNY and SVGAGI (reference sequence). This CDR3 spans 14 amino acids. Trimming left V 3 bases short and J 3 bases short, with 9 bases between.

Only one count was recorded for this clone. The J gene is TRBJ2-7, the V gene TRBV14; D perhaps matches TRBD2 (5 bases). The V gene's germline CDR1 is SGHDN and CDR2 FVKESK. Trimming shortened V by 4 bases and J by 6 bases, and 19 bases separated the two germline ends. CDR3 length equals 15 residues. The DNA of the CDR3 is TGTGCCAGCAGCCGCCTTTTCGGGGATAGTAGCGAGCAGTACTTC. Translating it yields CASSRLFGDSSEQYF.

This chain joins TRBV28 and TRBJ2-3; a weak D match, TRBD2 (5 bases). V dropped 6 bases and J dropped 8 bases, with 21 bases sitting between them. Germline CDR1 is MDHEN and CDR2 is SYDVKM. The CDR3 length is 15 residues. The CDR3 protein is CASRWEHPSYSTQYF. The CDR3 DNA reads as TGTGCCAGCAGGTGGGAGCATCCAAGCTACTCTACGCAGTATTTT.

V gene TRBV5-4 combines with J gene TRBJ2-3; 8 bases align to TRBD2. Looked up from germline, CDR1 is SGHNT and CDR2 is YYREEE (reference sequence). This CDR3 contains 15 residues. V shed 4 bases, J shed 4 bases, and the junction held 8 bases outside the gene matches. CDR3 nucleotides: TGTGCCAGCAGCATGCGGGGGGTGGGCGCAGATACGCAGTATTTT. It yields the protein CASSMRGVGADTQYF.

This clone was found once. The chain uses TRBV6-1 and TRBJ1-5; 8 positions match TRBD1. J was trimmed by 4 bases and V by 2 bases; bases with no gene match: 4. This CDR3 is 15 amino acids long. The germline V gene encodes CDR1 MNHNS and CDR2 SASEGT. This chain's CDR3 is CASSERDRLNQPQHF. The CDR3 DNA sequence: TGTGCCAGCAGTGAAAGGGACAGGCTAAATCAGCCCCAGCATTTT.

The rearrangement joins TRBV2 to TRBJ1-5; D might be TRBD1 (6 bases). Per the germline V gene, CDR1 is SNHLY and CDR2 is FYNNEI. There are 12 residues in the CDR3. Trimming took 7 bases from V and 8 from J, leaving 12 bases between them. The CDR3 reads CASKQDSEPQHF. CDR3 sequence (DNA): TGTGCCAGCAAACAGGACAGTGAGCCCCAGCATTTT.

This chain links TRBV5-8 with TRBJ1-2, with D uncertain. The V and J ends lost 3 bases and 5 bases respectively, with 11 bases between them. Germline CDR1 and CDR2: SGHTS and YDEGEE. CDR3 size: 13 residues. The chain's CDR3 is CASSSEGGYGYTF. CDR3 nucleotides: TGTGCCAGCAGCTCCGAGGGTGGATATGGCTACACCTTC.

The V call is TRBV5-1, the J call TRBJ1-2, with 7 bases that match TRBD1. The V gene's germline CDR1 is SGHRS and CDR2 YFSETQ. The ends lost 5 bases at V and 2 bases at J; junction bases unmatched: 6. This CDR3 is 14 amino acids long. This CDR3 is CASSTRTGNYGYTF. The DNA for the CDR3 is TGCGCCAGCAGTACGAGGACAGGCAACTATGGCTACACCTTC.

This chain joins TRBV28 and TRBJ2-5, with D perhaps TRBD2 (5 bases). Germline CDR1 and CDR2: MDHEN and SYDVKM. V lost 3 bases and J lost 5, with 16 bases in between. The CDR3 loop spans 15 amino acids. CDR3 amino acids: CASSFVSAGMETQYF. The DNA of the CDR3 is TGTGCCAGCAGTTTTGTTTCCGCCGGGATGGAGACCCAGTACTTC.

V and J are TRBV7-6 and TRBJ2-3; 9 nucleotides align to TRBD2. The V gene end was trimmed by 5 bases and the J gene end by 4 bases; junction bases not matched to a gene: 10. The CDR3 has 16 residues. Per the germline V gene, CDR1 is SGHVS and CDR2 is FNYEAQ. The CDR3 loop reads CASSPTAGGVADTQYF. In nucleotides, the CDR3 is TGTGCCAGCAGCCCTACCGCGGGGGGGGTAGCAGATACGCAGTATTTT.

This rearrangement joins TRBV20-1 to TRBJ1-1; 7 bases are shared with TRBD1. In germline, CDR1 is DFQATT, CDR2 SNEGSKA (reference sequence). The CDR3 consists of 10 residues. The CDR3 sequence: CGIGTDQAFF. The CDR3 DNA reads as TGCGGGATCGGGACAGATCAAGCTTTCTTT.

The chain couples TRBV6-5 to TRBJ2-5; TRBD2 agrees at 8 bases. CDR3 size: 14 residues. V was pared by 7 bases and J by 3 bases, with 7 bases of the junction left unmatched. In germline, CDR1 is MNHEY, CDR2 SVGAGI. CDR3 amino acids: CASNTGRGEETQYF. The CDR3 region has the DNA TGTGCCAGCAACACGGGGCGGGGGGAAGAGACCCAGTACTTC.

In its sample, this clone was seen a few times. V is TRBV6-1 and J is TRBJ1-3, with D uncertain. Germline V gene sequence: CDR1 MNHNS, CDR2 SASEGT. The CDR3 extends over 16 amino acids. The germline V and J ends were trimmed by 0 bases and 4 bases, with 13 bases remaining between them. The chain's CDR3 is CASSEAPLGGGNTIYF. The CDR3 coding sequence is TGTGCCAGCAGTGAAGCCCCGCTGGGAGGGGGAAACACCATATATTTT.